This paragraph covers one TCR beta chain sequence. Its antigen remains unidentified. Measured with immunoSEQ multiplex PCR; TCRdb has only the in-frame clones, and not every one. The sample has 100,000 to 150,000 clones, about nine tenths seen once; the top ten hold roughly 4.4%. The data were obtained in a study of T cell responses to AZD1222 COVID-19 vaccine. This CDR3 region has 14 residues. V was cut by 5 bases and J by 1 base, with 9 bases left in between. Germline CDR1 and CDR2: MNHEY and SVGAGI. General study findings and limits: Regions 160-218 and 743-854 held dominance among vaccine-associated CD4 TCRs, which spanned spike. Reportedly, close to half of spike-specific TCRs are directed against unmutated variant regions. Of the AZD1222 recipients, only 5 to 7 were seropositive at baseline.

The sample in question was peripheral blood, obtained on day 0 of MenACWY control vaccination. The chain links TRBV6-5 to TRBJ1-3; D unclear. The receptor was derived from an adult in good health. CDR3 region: CASSQRGSGNTIYF. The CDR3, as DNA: TGTGCCAGCAGTCAGCGTGGATCTGGAAACACCATATATTTT.